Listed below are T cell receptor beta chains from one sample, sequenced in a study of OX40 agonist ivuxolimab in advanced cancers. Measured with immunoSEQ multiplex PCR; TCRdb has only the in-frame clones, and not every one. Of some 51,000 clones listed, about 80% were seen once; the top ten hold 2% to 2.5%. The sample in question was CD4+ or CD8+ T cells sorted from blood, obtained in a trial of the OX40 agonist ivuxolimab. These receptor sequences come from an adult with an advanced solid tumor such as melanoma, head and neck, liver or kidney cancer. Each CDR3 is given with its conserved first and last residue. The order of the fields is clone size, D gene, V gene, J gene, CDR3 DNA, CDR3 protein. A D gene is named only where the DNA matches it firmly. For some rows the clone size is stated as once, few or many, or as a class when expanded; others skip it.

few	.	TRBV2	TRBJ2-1	TGTGCCAGCAGTGATCCCGGGACCTACAATGAGCAGTTCTTC	CASSDPGTYNEQFF
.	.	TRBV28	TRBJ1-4	TGTGCCAGCAGCCCCAGGGCACACCAAAAACTGTTTTTT	CASSPRAHQKLFF
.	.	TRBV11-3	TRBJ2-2	TGTGCCAGCAGCTTGGGGCTAGGGAACACCGGGGAGCTGTTTTTT	CASSLGLGNTGELFF
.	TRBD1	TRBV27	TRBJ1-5	TGTACCAGCAGTCGGACAGGGGATCAGCCCCAGCATTTT	CTSSRTGDQPQHF
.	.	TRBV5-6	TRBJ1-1	TGTGCCAGCAGCTCGATATTAAAGCGTTCCGGCACTGAAGCTTTCTTT	CASSSILKRSGTEAFF
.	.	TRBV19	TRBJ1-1	TGTGCCAGTAGTATGCGACACAGCATGAACACTGAAGCTTTCTTT	CASSMRHSMNTEAFF
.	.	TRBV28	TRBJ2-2	TGTGCCAGCAGGATGGGGGGGGCTGCCGGGGAGCTGTTTTTT	CASRMGGAAGELFF
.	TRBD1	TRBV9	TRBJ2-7	TGTGCCAGCAGCACGACAGGGTACGAGCAGTACTTC	CASSTTGYEQYF
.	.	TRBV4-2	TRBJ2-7	TGTGCCAGCAGCCAGGCTGCCTTGGATCCCGGCTACGAGCAGTACTTC	CASSQAALDPGYEQYF
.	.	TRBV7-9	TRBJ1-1	TGTGCCAGCAGCTTTAAAAATGAGAACACTGAAGCTTTCTTT	CASSFKNENTEAFF
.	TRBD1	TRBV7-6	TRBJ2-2	TGTGCCAGCAGACATCCCAGGGGGAGTAAGACCGGGGAGCTGTTTTTT	CASRHPRGSKTGELFF
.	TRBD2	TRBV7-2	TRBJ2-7	TGTGCCAGCAGCGTTACTAGCGGATTAAGCGAGCAGTACTTC	CASSVTSGLSEQYF
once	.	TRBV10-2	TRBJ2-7	TGCGCCAGCAAACCGGTTAGGACGGGCTCCTACGAGCAGTACTTC	CASKPVRTGSYEQYF
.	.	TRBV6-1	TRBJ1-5	TGTGCCAGCAGTGAATTGGATAGCAATCAGCCCCAGCATTTT	CASSELDSNQPQHF
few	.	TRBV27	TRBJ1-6	TGTGCCAGCAGCTTTGGACGGATTAATTCACCCCTCCACTTT	CASSFGRINSPLHF
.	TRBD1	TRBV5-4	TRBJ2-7	TGTGCCAGCAGTAGGACAGGGACCTACGAGCAGTACTTC	CASSRTGTYEQYF
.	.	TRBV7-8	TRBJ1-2	TGTGCCAGCAGCTTAGTTGGGGAGAGCTATGGCTACACCTTC	CASSLVGESYGYTF
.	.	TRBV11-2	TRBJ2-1	TGTGCCAGCAGCCCGGGAGTCTACAATGAGCAGTTCTTC	CASSPGVYNEQFF
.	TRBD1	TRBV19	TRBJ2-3	TGTGCCAGTAGTAACAACAGGGGAGATACGCAGTATTTT	CASSNNRGDTQYF
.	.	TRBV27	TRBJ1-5	TGTGCCAGCAGTTTATCGTCCTACAGCAATCAGCCCCAGCATTTT	CASSLSSYSNQPQHF
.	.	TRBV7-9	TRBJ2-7	TGTGCCAGCAGCTTGGGTTTACGAGGCGAGCAGTACTTC	CASSLGLRGEQYF
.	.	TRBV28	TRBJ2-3	TGTGCCAGCAACGAGGGGGGGGGCAAGCCAGATACGCAGTATTTT	CASNEGGGKPDTQYF
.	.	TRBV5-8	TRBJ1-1	TGTGCCAGCAGCTTGAGGGGGACGGGGTCTGAAGCTTTCTTT	CASSLRGTGSEAFF
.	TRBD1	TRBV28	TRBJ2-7	TGTGCAGGGGACAGGAGCTCCTACGAGCAGTACTTC	CAGDRSSYEQYF
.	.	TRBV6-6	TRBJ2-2	TGTGCCAGCAGTTTACTCCGGGGCCTAAACACCGGGGAGCTGTTTTTT	CASSLLRGLNTGELFF
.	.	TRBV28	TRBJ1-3	TGTGCCAGCATCAAGAACACCATATATTTT	CASIKNTIYF
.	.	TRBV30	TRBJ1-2	TGTGCCTGGACGGGAGGGATTGGCTACACCTTC	CAWTGGIGYTF
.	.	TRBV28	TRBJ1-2	TGTGCCAGCAGTGTGCCGCACAGCCTTGGCTATGGCTACACCTTC	CASSVPHSLGYGYTF
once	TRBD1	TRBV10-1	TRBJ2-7	TGCGCCAGCAGTGGACAGGGAAAATTACACTTC	CASSGQGKLHF
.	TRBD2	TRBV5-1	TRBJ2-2	TGCGCCAGCAGCTTGGGTGCTAGCGGGATGCGAGGGGAGCTGTTTTTT	CASSLGASGMRGELFF
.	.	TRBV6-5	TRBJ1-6	TGTGCCAGCAGTTACCTTAGGGGCGGAAGTTCACCCCTCCACTTT	CASSYLRGGSSPLHF
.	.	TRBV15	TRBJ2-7	TGTGCCACCAGCAGGGGAATCGCTTCCTACGAGCAGTACTTC	CATSRGIASYEQYF
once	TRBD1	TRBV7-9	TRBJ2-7	TGTGCCAGCAGCTTCTCCCGGACAGGGAGCTCCTACGAGCAGTACTTC	CASSFSRTGSSYEQYF
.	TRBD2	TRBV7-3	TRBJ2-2	TGTGCCAGCAGCTCGACCGGCGGGGGGGCGGCCGGGGAGCTGTTTTTT	CASSSTGGGAAGELFF
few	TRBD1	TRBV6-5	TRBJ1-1	TGTGCCAGCAATTACAGGGGGCTGGACACTGAAGCTTTCTTT	CASNYRGLDTEAFF
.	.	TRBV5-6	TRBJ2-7	TGTGCCAGCAGTAAAGACTCCCTCCCCTACGAGCAGTACTTC	CASSKDSLPYEQYF
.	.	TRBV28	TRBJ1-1	TGTGCCAGCAGTCTAGGAACAGGGTTCGCCACTGAAGCTTTCTTT	CASSLGTGFATEAFF
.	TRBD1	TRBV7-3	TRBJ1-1	TGTGCCAGCAGTAAGGGTCCGGGACAGAAAGCTTTCTTT	CASSKGPGQKAFF
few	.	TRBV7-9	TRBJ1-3	TGTGCCAGCAGCCGCCGGAACACCATATATTTT	CASSRRNTIYF
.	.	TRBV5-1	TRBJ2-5	TGCGCCAGCAGTAACGGAGGTCTTTTGGAGACCCAGTACTTC	CASSNGGLLETQYF
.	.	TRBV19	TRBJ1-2	TGTGCCAGACGAGCACTCTATGGCTACACCTTC	CARRALYGYTF
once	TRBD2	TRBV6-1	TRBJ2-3	TGTGCCAGCCAAACTAGCGGGAGTTCAGATACGCAGTATTTT	CASQTSGSSDTQYF
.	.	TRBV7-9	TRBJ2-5	TGTGCCAGCACCCCCCGCGATGGGGCCGGGTACTTC	CASTPRDGAGYF
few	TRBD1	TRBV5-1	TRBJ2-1	TGCGCCAGCAGCTTGGACAGGGGCGGCACCTACAATGAGCAGTTCTTC	CASSLDRGGTYNEQFF
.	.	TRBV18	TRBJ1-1	TGTGCCAGCTCACCACCGTCCGGAGGGACTGAAGCTTTCTTT	CASSPPSGGTEAFF